This T cell receptor beta chain stems from a study of Graves' ophthalmopathy and Graves' hyperthyroidism. TCR beta CDR3 regions were amplified from RNA transcripts. A first-round RT-PCR used HTBI primers, followed by a second-round multiplex PCR. TCRdb redid the calling of the multiplex PCR reads with MiXCR, one entry per CDR3 protein. The repertoire includes 300,000 to 400,000 distinct CDR3 sequences, approximately 17% of them detected once, and 2.4% sits in the top ten. Patients newly diagnosed with hyperthyroidism, under 2 months' duration, were aged 18 to 65, the study reports. Trimming took 4 bases from V and 4 from J; bases not matched to a gene: 8. CDR1 and CDR2 (germline): SGHRS, YFSETQ. There are 16 residues in the CDR3.

The sample taken for sequencing was peripheral blood. The receptor was isolated from an adult woman with stable Graves' hyperthyroidism. This rearrangement joins TRBV5-1 to TRBJ2-2; TRBD2 agrees at 9 bases. The CDR3 region is CASSPGLAFSTGELFF. Written as DNA, the CDR3 is TGCGCCAGCAGCCCGGGACTAGCTTTCTCCACCGGGGAGCTGTTTTTT.